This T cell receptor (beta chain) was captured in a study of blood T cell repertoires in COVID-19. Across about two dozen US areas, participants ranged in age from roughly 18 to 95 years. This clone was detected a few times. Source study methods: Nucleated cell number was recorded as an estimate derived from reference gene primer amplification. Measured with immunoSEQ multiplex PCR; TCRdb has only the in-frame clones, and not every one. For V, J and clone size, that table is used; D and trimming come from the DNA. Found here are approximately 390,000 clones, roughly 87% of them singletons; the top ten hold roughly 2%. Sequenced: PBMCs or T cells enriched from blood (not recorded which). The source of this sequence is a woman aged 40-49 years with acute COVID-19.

The CDR3 DNA follows: TGTGCCAGCAGTGACAGAGGCCTTAATGAAAAACTGTTTTTT. Protein: CASSDRGLNEKLFF. V gene TRBV7-9 combines with J gene TRBJ1-4, with D maybe TRBD1 (5 bases). The CDR3 is made up of 14 amino acids. Trimming cost V 6 bases and J 4 bases, with 12 bases left between them. Germline V gene sequence: CDR1 SEHNR, CDR2 FQNEAQ (reference sequence).